This record concerns one TCR beta chain sequence. Its antigen remains unknown. The ends were cut back, 0 bases at V and 3 bases at J, with 15 bases in the middle. Germline loops: CDR1 SGDLS, CDR2 YYNGEE. The CDR3 has 16 amino acids. This specimen comes from a study of T cell responses to AZD1222 COVID-19 vaccine. Across the whole study: Timing groups of about 4 and about 12 weeks for second doses were pooled.

Profiled with immunoSEQ multiplex PCR; TCRdb holds only in-frame clones, not every one. The sample records 140,000 or so clones, roughly 89% being singletons. Findings and limits, study-wide: Donors were largely white British and mainly female; clonal diversity was possibly underestimated. Baseline seropositivity occurred in only a handful of AZD1222 recipients.

The TCR was taken from an adult in good health. This rearrangement joins TRBV9 to TRBJ1-1; unclear D gene. Specimen: peripheral blood, collected on day 0 of AZD1222 vaccination. The CDR3 DNA follows: TGTGCCAGCAGCGTAGACCGGGTGGTGTCGTACACTGAAGCTTTCTTT. This sequence encodes CASSVDRVVSYTEAFF.